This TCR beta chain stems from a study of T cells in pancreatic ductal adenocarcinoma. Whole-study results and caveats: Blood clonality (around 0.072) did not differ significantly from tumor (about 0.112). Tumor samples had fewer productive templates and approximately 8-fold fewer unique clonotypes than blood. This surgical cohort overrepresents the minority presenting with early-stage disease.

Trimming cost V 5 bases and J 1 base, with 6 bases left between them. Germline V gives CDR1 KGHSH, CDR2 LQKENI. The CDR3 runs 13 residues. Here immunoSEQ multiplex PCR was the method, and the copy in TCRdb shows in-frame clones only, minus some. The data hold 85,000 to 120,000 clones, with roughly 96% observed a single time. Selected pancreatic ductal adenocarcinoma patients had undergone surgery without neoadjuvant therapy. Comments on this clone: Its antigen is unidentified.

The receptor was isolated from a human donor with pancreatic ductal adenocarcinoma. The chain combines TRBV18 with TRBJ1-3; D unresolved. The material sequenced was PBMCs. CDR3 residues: CASSEGSGNTIYF. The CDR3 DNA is TGTGCCAGCTCAGAGGGATCTGGAAACACCATATATTTT. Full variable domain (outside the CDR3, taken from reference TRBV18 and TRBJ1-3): NAGVMQNPRHLVRRRGQEARLRCSPMKGHSHVYWYRQLPEEGLKFMVYLQKENIIDESGMPKERFSAEFPKEGPSILRIQQVVRGDSAAYFCASSEGSGNTIYFGEGSWLTVV.